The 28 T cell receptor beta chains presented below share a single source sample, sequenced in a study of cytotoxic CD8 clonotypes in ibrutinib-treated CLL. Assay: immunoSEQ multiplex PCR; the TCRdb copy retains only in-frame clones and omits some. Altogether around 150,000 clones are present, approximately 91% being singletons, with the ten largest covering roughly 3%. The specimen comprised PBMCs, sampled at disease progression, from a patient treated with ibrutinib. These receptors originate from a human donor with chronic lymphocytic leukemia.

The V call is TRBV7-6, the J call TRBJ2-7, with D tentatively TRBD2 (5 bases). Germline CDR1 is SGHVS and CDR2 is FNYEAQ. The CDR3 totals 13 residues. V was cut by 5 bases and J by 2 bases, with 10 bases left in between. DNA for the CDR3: TGTGCCAGCAGCGCGGGCGGAACCTACGAGCAGTACTTC. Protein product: CASSAGGTYEQYF.

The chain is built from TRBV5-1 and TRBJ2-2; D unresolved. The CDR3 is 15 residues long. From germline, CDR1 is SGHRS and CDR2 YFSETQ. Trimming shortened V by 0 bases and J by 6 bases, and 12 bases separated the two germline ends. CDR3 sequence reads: CASSLVAYVAGELFF. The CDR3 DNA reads TGCGCCAGCAGCTTGGTGGCGTACGTCGCCGGGGAGCTGTTTTTT. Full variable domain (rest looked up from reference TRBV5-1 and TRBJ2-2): KAGVTQTPRYLIKTRGQQVTLSCSPISGHRSVSWYQQTPGQGLQFLFEYFSETQRNKGNFPGRFSGRQFSNSRSEMNVSTLELGDSALYLCASSLVAYVAGELFFGEGSRLTVL.

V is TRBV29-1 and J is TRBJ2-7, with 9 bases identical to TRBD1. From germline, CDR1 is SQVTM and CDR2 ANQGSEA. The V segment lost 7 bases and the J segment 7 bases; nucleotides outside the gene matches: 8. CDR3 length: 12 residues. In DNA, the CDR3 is TGCAGCGCGGGACAGGGTCAAATGGAGCAGTACTTC. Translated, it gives CSAGQGQMEQYF.

CDR3 protein: CATLGGTSTYEQYF. Written as DNA, the CDR3 is TGTGCCACCCTTGGGGGGACTTCTACCTACGAGCAGTACTTC. The chain recombines TRBV6-6 with TRBJ2-7; D might be TRBD2 (6 bases). The CDR3 sequence is 14 residues long. The germline gives CDR1 MNHNY, CDR2 SVGAGI (reference sequence). V shed 10 bases and J shed 2 bases, with 18 bases lying between them.

The CDR3 is CASSYGAIDEQFF. The CDR3, as DNA: TGTGCCAGCAGTTATGGAGCTATCGATGAGCAGTTCTTC. This chain uses TRBV6-5 with TRBJ2-1; D is unresolved. Looked up from germline, CDR1 is MNHEY and CDR2 is SVGAGI. Trimming took 3 bases from V and 8 from J, leaving 11 bases between them. This CDR3 comprises 13 residues.

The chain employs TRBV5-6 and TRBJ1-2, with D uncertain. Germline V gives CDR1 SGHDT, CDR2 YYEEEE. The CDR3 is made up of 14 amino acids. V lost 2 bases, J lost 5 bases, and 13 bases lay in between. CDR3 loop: CASSFASVGYGYTF. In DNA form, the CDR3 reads TGTGCCAGCAGCTTCGCCTCAGTAGGTTATGGCTACACCTTC.

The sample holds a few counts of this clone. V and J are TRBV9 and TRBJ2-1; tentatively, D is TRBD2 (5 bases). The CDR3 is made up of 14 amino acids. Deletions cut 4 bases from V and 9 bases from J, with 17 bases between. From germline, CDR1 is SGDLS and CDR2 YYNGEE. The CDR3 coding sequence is TGTGCCAGCAGCAACCGACGGGGAACGGGTGAGCAGTTCTTC. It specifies CASSNRRGTGEQFF.

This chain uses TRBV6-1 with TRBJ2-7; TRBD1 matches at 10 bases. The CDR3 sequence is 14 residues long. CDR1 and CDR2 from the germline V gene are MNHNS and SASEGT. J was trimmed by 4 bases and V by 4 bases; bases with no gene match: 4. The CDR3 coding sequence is TGTGCCAGCAGTGCCGGGACAGGGGCATACGAGCAGTACTTC. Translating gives CASSAGTGAYEQYF.

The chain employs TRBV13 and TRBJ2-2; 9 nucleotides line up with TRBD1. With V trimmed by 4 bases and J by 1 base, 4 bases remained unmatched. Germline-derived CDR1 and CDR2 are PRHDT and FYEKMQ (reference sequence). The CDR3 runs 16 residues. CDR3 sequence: CASSSDRGRNTGELFF. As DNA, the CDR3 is TGTGCCAGCAGCTCGGACAGGGGCCGGAACACCGGGGAGCTGTTTTTT. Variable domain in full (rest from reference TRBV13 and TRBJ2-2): AAGVIQSPRHLIKEKRETATLKCYPIPRHDTVYWYQQGPGQDPQFLISFYEKMQSDKGSIPDRFSAQQFSDYHSELNMSSLELGDSALYFCASSSDRGRNTGELFFGEGSRLTVL.

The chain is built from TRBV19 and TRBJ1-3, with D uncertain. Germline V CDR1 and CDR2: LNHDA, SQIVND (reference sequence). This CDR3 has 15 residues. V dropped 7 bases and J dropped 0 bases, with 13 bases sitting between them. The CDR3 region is CASKAQPNSGNTIYF. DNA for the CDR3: TGTGCCAGTAAGGCCCAGCCCAACTCTGGAAACACCATATATTTT. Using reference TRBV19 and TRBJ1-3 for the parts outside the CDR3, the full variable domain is DGGITQSPKYLFRKEGQNVTLSCEQNLNHDAMYWYRQDPGQGLRLIYYSQIVNDFQKGDIAEGYSVSREKKESFPLTVTSAQKNPTAFYLCASKAQPNSGNTIYFGEGSWLTVV.

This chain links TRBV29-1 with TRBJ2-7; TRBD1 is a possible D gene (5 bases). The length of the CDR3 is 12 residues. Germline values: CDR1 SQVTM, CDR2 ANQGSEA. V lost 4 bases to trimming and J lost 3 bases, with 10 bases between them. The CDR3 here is CSVGQRSYEQYF. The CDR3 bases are TGCAGCGTTGGACAGAGGAGCTACGAGCAGTACTTC.

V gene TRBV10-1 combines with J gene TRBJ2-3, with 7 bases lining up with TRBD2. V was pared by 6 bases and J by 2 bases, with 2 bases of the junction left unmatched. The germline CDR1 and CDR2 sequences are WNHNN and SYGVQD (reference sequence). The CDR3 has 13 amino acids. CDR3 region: CASRGLHTDTQYF. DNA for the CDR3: TGCGCCAGCAGGGGACTACACACAGATACGCAGTATTTT.

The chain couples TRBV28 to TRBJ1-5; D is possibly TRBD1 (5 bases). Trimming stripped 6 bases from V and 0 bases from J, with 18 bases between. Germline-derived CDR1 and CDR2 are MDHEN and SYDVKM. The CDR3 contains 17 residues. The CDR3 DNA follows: TGTGCCAGCAGCTCGGGGCGGTGGGGGTATAGCAATCAGCCCCAGCATTTT. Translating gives CASSSGRWGYSNQPQHF.

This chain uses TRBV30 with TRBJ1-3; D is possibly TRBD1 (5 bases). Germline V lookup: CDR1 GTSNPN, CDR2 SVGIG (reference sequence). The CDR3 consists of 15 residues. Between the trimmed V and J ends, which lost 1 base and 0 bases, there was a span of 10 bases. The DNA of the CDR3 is TGTGCCTGGAGTGGTGGGGGGAGCTCTGGAAACACCATATATTTT. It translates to CAWSGGGSSGNTIYF. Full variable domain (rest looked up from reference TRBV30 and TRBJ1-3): SQTIHQWPATLVQPVGSPLSLECTVEGTSNPNLYWYRQAAGRGLQLLFYSVGIGQISSEVPQNLSASRPQDRQFILSSKKLLLSDSGFYLCAWSGGGSSGNTIYFGEGSWLTVV.

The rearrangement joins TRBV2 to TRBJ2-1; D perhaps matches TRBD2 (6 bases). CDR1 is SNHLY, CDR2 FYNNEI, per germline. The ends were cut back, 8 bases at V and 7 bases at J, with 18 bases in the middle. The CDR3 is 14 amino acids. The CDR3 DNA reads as TGTGCCAGCGTCCGGGCGGGGAGGCTAAATGAGCAGTTCTTC. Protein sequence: CASVRAGRLNEQFF.

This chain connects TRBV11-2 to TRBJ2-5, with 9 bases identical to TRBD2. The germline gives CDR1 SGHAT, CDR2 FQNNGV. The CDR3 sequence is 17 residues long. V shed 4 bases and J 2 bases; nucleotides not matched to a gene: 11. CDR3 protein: CASSSIGGTSRQETQYF. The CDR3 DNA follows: TGTGCCAGCAGCTCCATCGGGGGGACTAGCAGACAAGAGACCCAGTACTTC.

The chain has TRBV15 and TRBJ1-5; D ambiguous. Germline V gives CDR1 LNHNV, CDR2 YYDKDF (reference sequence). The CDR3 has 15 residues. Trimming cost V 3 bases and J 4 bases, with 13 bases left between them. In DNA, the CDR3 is TGTGCCACCAGCAGGTCTAACCGAGGAAATCAGCCCCAGCATTTT. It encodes CATSRSNRGNQPQHF.

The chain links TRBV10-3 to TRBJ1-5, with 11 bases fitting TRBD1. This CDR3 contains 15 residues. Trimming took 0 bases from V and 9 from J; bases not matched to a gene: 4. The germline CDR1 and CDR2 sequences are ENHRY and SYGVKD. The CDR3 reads CAISESGQGVGPQHF. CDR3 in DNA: TGTGCCATCAGTGAGTCGGGACAGGGGGTCGGGCCCCAGCATTTT.

CDR3 nucleotides: TGTGCCAGCAGGGGGACAGGGGGAGATACGCAGTATTTT. Protein: CASRGTGGDTQYF. The chain uses TRBV9 and TRBJ2-3, with 11 bases identical to TRBD1. Trimming removed 5 bases from V and 5 bases from J; junction bases left unmatched: 1. Germline CDR1 and CDR2: SGDLS and YYNGEE. The CDR3 sequence is 13 residues long.

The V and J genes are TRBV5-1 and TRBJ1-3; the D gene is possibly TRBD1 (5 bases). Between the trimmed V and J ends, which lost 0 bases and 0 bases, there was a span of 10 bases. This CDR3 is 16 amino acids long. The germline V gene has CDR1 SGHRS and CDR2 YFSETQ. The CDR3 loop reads CASSLVGGFSGNTIYF. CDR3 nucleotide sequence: TGCGCCAGCAGCTTGGTTGGGGGATTCTCTGGAAACACCATATATTTT. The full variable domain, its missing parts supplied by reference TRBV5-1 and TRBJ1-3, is KAGVTQTPRYLIKTRGQQVTLSCSPISGHRSVSWYQQTPGQGLQFLFEYFSETQRNKGNFPGRFSGRQFSNSRSEMNVSTLELGDSALYLCASSLVGGFSGNTIYFGEGSWLTVV.

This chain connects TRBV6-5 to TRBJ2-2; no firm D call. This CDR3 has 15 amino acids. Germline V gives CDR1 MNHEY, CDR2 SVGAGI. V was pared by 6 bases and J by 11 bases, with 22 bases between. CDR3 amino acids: CASRKSPVTSRELFF. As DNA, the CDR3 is TGTGCCAGCAGGAAAAGTCCAGTCACGTCCAGAGAGCTGTTTTTT.

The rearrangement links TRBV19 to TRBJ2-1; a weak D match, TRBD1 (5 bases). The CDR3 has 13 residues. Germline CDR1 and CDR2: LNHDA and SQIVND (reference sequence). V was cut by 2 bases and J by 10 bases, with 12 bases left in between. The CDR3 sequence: CASSITGIPEQFF. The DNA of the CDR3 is TGTGCCAGTAGTATAACAGGCATCCCGGAGCAGTTCTTC.

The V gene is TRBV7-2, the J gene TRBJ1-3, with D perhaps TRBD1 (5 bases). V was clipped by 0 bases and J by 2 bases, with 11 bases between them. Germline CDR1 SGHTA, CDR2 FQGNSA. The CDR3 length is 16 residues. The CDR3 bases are TGTGCCAGCAGCTTAGCCGCGGCGGGGCCTGGAAACACCATATATTTT. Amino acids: CASSLAAAGPGNTIYF.

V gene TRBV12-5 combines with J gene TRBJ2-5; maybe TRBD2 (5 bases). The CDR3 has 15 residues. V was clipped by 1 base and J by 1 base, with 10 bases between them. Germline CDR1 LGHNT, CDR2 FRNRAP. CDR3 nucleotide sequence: TGTGCTAGTGGTTTGGGAAGGACTCTCCAAGAGACCCAGTACTTC. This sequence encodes CASGLGRTLQETQYF.

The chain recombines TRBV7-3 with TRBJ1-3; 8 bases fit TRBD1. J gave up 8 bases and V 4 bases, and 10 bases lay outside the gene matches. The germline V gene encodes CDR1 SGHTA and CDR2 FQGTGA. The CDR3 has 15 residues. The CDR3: CASSSSDRVGYTIYF. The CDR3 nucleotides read TGTGCCAGCAGCTCTTCGGACAGGGTAGGTTACACCATATATTTT.

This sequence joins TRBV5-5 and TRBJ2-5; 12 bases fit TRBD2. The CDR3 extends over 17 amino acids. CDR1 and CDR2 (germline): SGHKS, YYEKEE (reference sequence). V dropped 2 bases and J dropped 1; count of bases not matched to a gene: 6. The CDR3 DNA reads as TGTGCCAGCAGCTTCCTTGGACTAGCGGGATCCCAAGAGACCCAGTACTTC. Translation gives CASSFLGLAGSQETQYF.

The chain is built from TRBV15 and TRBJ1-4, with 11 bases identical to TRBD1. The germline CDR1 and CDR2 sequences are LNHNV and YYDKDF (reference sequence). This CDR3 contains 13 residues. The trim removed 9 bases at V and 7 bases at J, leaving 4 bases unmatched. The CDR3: CATRTGGVEKLFF. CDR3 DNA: TGTGCCACTAGGACAGGGGGCGTTGAAAAACTGTTTTTT.

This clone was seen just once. Here the CDR3 DNA reads TGTGCCAGCAGCGAGGGACTGCTCTCCTACAATGAGCAGTTCTTC. Amino acids: CASSEGLLSYNEQFF. This sequence joins TRBV7-8 and TRBJ2-1, with TRBD2 as a possible D gene (6 bases). The CDR3 has 15 amino acids. CDR1 SGHVS and CDR2 FQNEAQ come from the germline V gene. V was clipped by 5 bases and J by 0 bases, with 11 bases between them.